The text below deals with one T cell receptor (beta chain). Noted treatment: roughly 18 received Ad26.COV2.S at low or high dose, single or two shots; roughly five received placebo; per-sample allocation not given. Sampling occurred on day 63 after the first vaccine or placebo injection. The data originate from a study of Ad26.COV2.S vaccination and SARS-CoV-2 variants. The data were produced by immunoSEQ multiplex PCR, yet TCRdb's version contains in-frame clones alone and is incomplete. This table has about 380,000 clones, 83% appearing once. Sequencing used peripheral blood, obtained in a trial of Ad26.COV2.S vaccine versus placebo. The TCR was taken from a person between 18 and 59 years old who received the Ad26.COV2.S COVID-19 vaccine or a placebo.

This CDR3 is CASSVRAGGGLYEQYF. The CDR3 nucleotides are TGCGCCAGCAGTGTACGGGCGGGCGGGGGATTATACGAGCAGTACTTC. The chain uses TRBV10-2 and TRBJ2-7; the match to TRBD2 covers 7 bases. The junction had 13 bases not matched to a gene; V was cut back by 4 bases and J by 4 bases. Germline V gene lookup returns CDR1 WSHSY and CDR2 SAAADI. The length of the CDR3 is 16 residues.